The 27 T cell receptor beta chains in this list originate from one sample, sequenced in a study of cytomegalovirus exposure and HLA in healthy donors. PCR employed 60 Vbeta and 13 Jbeta primers. Only in-frame clones appear in the TCRdb table, and some are missing; sequencing was by immunoSEQ multiplex PCR. This table holds over 95,000 clones, about 75% found once. The sample taken for sequencing was PBMCs. The receptor set was obtained from a woman in her thirties or forties in good health and CMV-seropositive.

This rearrangement joins TRBV4-1 to TRBJ1-3; possible D gene TRBD1, 6 bases. Germline V gene data show CDR1 as MGHRA and CDR2 as YSYEKL. Trimming took 5 bases from V and 0 from J, leaving 11 bases between them. The CDR3 sequence is 15 residues long. The CDR3: CASSFYRDSGNTIYF. CDR3 bases: TGCGCCAGCAGCTTCTACAGGGACTCTGGAAACACCATATATTTT.

This chain joins TRBV30 and TRBJ1-2; the D is unclear. V gave up 6 bases and J gave up 5 bases, with 13 bases separating them. This CDR3 is built from 12 residues. Germline values: CDR1 GTSNPN, CDR2 SVGIG (reference sequence). Here the CDR3 DNA reads TGTGCCTGCCTAACCAATCCTTATGGCTACACCTTC. Its protein product is CACLTNPYGYTF. The complete variable domain, with remaining parts taken from reference TRBV30 and TRBJ1-2, reads SQTIHQWPATLVQPVGSPLSLECTVEGTSNPNLYWYRQAAGRGLQLLFYSVGIGQISSEVPQNLSASRPQDRQFILSSKKLLLSDSGFYLCACLTNPYGYTFGSGTRLTVV.

The chain combines TRBV7-9 with TRBJ2-5, with 8 bases lining up with TRBD2. The CDR3 consists of 14 residues. With 5 bases clipped from V and 5 bases from J, the junction kept 7 bases outside the gene matches. The germline gives CDR1 SEHNR, CDR2 FQNEAQ (reference sequence). This chain's CDR3 is CASSPRTSSETQYF. The CDR3 DNA follows: TGTGCCAGCAGCCCAAGGACTAGCTCGGAGACCCAGTACTTC.

The gene calls are TRBV2 and TRBJ1-5; 7 nucleotides match TRBD1. V shed 6 bases, J shed 3 bases, and the junction held 8 bases outside the gene matches. The CDR3 spans 15 residues. Germline-derived CDR1 and CDR2 are SNHLY and FYNNEI. The CDR3 loop is CASSALQGYNQPQHF. CDR3 nucleotide sequence: TGTGCCAGCAGCGCCCTACAGGGGTACAATCAGCCCCAGCATTTT.

This rearrangement joins TRBV12-2 to TRBJ2-7; whether TRBD2, the table's D call, matches the DNA was not checked. TRBV12-2 is labeled a pseudogene. The CDR3 contains 15 residues. The CDR3 DNA reads as TGTGCAAGTCGCCGACGTAGCGACCAAACCTACGAGCAGTACTTC. This codes for CASRRRSDQTYEQYF.

This clone was detected a few times. V gene TRBV4-1 combines with J gene TRBJ2-7; a possible D gene is TRBD1 (6 bases). V lost 2 bases, J lost 3 bases, and 14 bases lay in between. This CDR3 contains 15 residues. Germline CDR1 MGHRA, CDR2 YSYEKL. The CDR3: CASSQSSDSFYEQYF. The CDR3 nucleotides read TGCGCCAGCAGCCAATCATCGGACAGCTTCTACGAGCAGTACTTC.

This clone was seen a handful of times. The J gene is TRBJ2-5, the V gene TRBV5-1; TRBD1 matches 7 bases. Unmatched junction bases numbered 3, after V lost 1 base and J lost 3 bases. The CDR3 runs 14 residues. The germline V gene encodes CDR1 SGHRS and CDR2 YFSETQ. CDR3 DNA sequence: TGCGCCAGCAGCTTGTTCGACAGGGAAGAGACCCAGTACTTC. Its protein is CASSLFDREETQYF.

V is TRBV5-1 and J is TRBJ1-1; maybe TRBD1 (5 bases). Germline V gene data show CDR1 as SGHRS and CDR2 as YFSETQ. The CDR3 spans 14 residues. The V end lost 0 bases, the J end lost 1 base, and 7 bases lay between the germline ends. The CDR3 region has the DNA TGCGCCAGCAGCTTGGGACAGAAGAACACTGAAGCTTTCTTT. It translates to CASSLGQKNTEAFF.

The V call is TRBV7-2, the J call TRBJ1-3; D ambiguous. The V end was cut by 5 bases, the J end by 0 bases, with 8 bases between. The CDR3 runs 14 residues. CDR1 SGHTA and CDR2 FQGNSA come from the germline V gene. Written as DNA, the CDR3 is TGTGCCAGCAGCGATTACGGCTCTGGAAACACCATATATTTT. Translated, it gives CASSDYGSGNTIYF.

This clone was observed a few times. The genes are TRBV11-2 and TRBJ1-4; the D gene is possibly TRBD1 (6 bases). V dropped 1 base and J dropped 6 bases, with 6 bases sitting between them. Germline V CDR1 and CDR2: SGHAT, FQNNGV. This CDR3 region has 13 residues. CDR3 loop: CASSLGTDEKLFF. As DNA, the CDR3 is TGTGCCAGCAGCTTAGGGACAGATGAAAAACTGTTTTTT.

The chain couples TRBV30 to TRBJ2-3; the D gene is possibly TRBD2 (7 bases). The germline V gene encodes CDR1 GTSNPN and CDR2 SVGIG (reference sequence). This CDR3 has 12 amino acids. V lost 5 bases and J lost 4, with 10 bases in between. In DNA, the CDR3 is TGTGCCTGGGACGGGGGGCCAGATACGCAGTATTTT. Translation: CAWDGGPDTQYF. The variable domain in full, with the rest retrieved from reference TRBV30 and TRBJ2-3, is SQTIHQWPATLVQPVGSPLSLECTVEGTSNPNLYWYRQAAGRGLQLLFYSVGIGQISSEVPQNLSASRPQDRQFILSSKKLLLSDSGFYLCAWDGGPDTQYFGPGTRLTVL.

The V call is TRBV5-4, the J call TRBJ1-6; D unclear. With 0 bases removed from V and 9 bases from J, the gap between germline ends came to 7 bases. From germline, CDR1 is SGHNT and CDR2 YYREEE (reference sequence). CDR3 size: 13 residues. CDR3 nucleotides: TGTGCCAGCAGCTTGGATGTCAGTTCACCCCTCCACTTT. Translation gives CASSLDVSSPLHF. The full variable domain, in which reference TRBV5-4 and TRBJ1-6 provide the parts outside the CDR3, is ETGVTQSPTHLIKTRGQQVTLRCSSQSGHNTVSWYQQALGQGPQFIFQYYREEENGRGNFPPRFSGLQFPNYSSELNVNALELDDSALYLCASSLDVSSPLHFGNGTRLTVT.

This chain joins TRBV5-1 and TRBJ2-4; D is possibly TRBD2 (6 bases). Germline loops: CDR1 SGHRS, CDR2 YFSETQ. Trimming took off 0 bases at V and 5 bases at J, with 9 bases between the two ends. The CDR3 totals 14 residues. The CDR3 region is CASSLVPGENIQYF. DNA for the CDR3: TGCGCCAGCAGCTTGGTGCCGGGGGAAAACATTCAGTACTTC.

The rearrangement links TRBV6-1 to TRBJ1-1, with a possible D match to TRBD1 (5 bases). The V and J ends lost 4 bases and 5 bases respectively, with 20 bases between them. Germline CDR1 is MNHNS and CDR2 is SASEGT. This CDR3 has 16 amino acids. CDR3 bases: TGTGCCAGCAGTGCCTTAGGGACTCTAAAAGGGACTGAAGCTTTCTTT. Translated: CASSALGTLKGTEAFF.

The gene calls are TRBV6-1 and TRBJ1-2; D unresolved. The CDR3 loop spans 13 amino acids. Germline V gene data show CDR1 as MNHNS and CDR2 as SASEGT. The germline V and J ends were trimmed by 9 bases and 8 bases, with 19 bases remaining between them. CDR3 protein: CASATEGAGGYTF. The CDR3, as DNA: TGTGCCAGTGCCACCGAAGGAGCGGGGGGCTACACCTTC.

The gene calls are TRBV30 and TRBJ2-5; the match to TRBD1 covers 7 bases. The end of the DNA is better explained by TRBJ2-7, so the J call may be wrong. Germline-derived CDR1 and CDR2 are GTSNPN and SVGIG (reference sequence). This CDR3 comprises 13 residues. CDR3 amino acids: CATTRGRAYEQYF. DNA of the CDR3: TGTGCCACGACGAGGGGGCGCGCCTACGAGCAGTACTTC.

V and J are TRBV19 and TRBJ2-7; TRBD1 is a possible D gene (6 bases). Germline V gives CDR1 LNHDA, CDR2 SQIVND (reference sequence). CDR3 size: 15 residues. V was cut by 5 bases and J by 2 bases, with 16 bases left in between. CDR3: CASSGPGTSAYEQYF. The CDR3 DNA reads TGTGCCAGTAGTGGCCCAGGGACATCGGCCTACGAGCAGTACTTC.

This chain connects TRBV9 to TRBJ2-2, with TRBD2 identical over 9 bases. After removal of 2 bases from V and 5 bases from J, the junction contained 4 bases not matched to a gene. The CDR3 loop spans 15 amino acids. Germline V lookup: CDR1 SGDLS, CDR2 YYNGEE. CDR3 sequence reads: CASSVRGGGTGELFF. CDR3 bases: TGTGCCAGCAGCGTTCGCGGGGGGGGTACCGGGGAGCTGTTTTTT. The full variable domain, with the rest looked up from reference TRBV9 and TRBJ2-2, is DSGVTQTPKHLITATGQRVTLRCSPRSGDLSVYWYQQSLDQGLQFLIQYYNGEERAKGNILERFSAQQFPDLHSELNLSSLELGDSALYFCASSVRGGGTGELFFGEGSRLTVL.

The chain combines TRBV7-8 with TRBJ2-5; D might be TRBD1 (5 bases). Germline assignment: CDR1 SGHVS and CDR2 FQNEAQ. Trimming cost V 5 bases and J 4 bases, with 14 bases left between them. The CDR3 is made up of 14 amino acids. The CDR3 bases are TGTGCCAGCAGCCGCAACAGGATCGGAGAGACCCAGTACTTC. Amino acids: CASSRNRIGETQYF.

The gene calls are TRBV2 and TRBJ1-1, with TRBD1 matching 9 bases. The CDR3 is 13 amino acids. With V trimmed by 10 bases and J by 3 bases, 6 bases remained unmatched. From germline, CDR1 is SNHLY and CDR2 FYNNEI. The CDR3 is CANYGTGHTEAFF. CDR3 in DNA: TGTGCCAATTACGGGACAGGGCACACTGAAGCTTTCTTT.

CDR3 in amino acids: CSATLNTEAFF. The CDR3 nucleotides read TGCAGCGCTACCTTGAACACTGAAGCTTTCTTT. The gene calls are TRBV29-1 and TRBJ1-1, with no clear D. The CDR3 spans 11 residues. V was trimmed by 7 bases and J by 0 bases, leaving 6 bases between them. Germline CDR1 and CDR2: SQVTM and ANQGSEA. The entire variable domain, with the rest obtained from reference TRBV29-1 and TRBJ1-1, is as follows: SAVISQKPSRDICQRGTSLTIQCQVDSQVTMMFWYRQQPGQSLTLIATANQGSEATYESGFVIDKFPISRPNLTFSTLTVSNMSPEDSSIYLCSATLNTEAFFGQGTRLTVV.

The V and J genes are TRBV28 and TRBJ1-2; weak D call: TRBD1 (6 bases). CDR1 MDHEN and CDR2 SYDVKM come from the germline V gene. Trimming pared 6 bases from V and 2 bases from J, leaving 16 bases between. This CDR3 contains 15 residues. CDR3 coding DNA: TGTGCCAGCAGACTGCCGGGACACCAAAACTATGGCTACACCTTC. Its protein product is CASRLPGHQNYGYTF.

The chain couples TRBV7-3 to TRBJ2-1, with 10 bases aligning to TRBD1. Germline CDR1 is SGHTA and CDR2 is FQGTGA. V was pared by 6 bases and J by 9 bases, with 5 bases of the junction left unmatched. CDR3 length equals 13 residues. The CDR3 DNA sequence: TGTGCCAGCAGTGAGGACAGGGGGTCTGAGCAGTTCTTC. It translates to CASSEDRGSEQFF.

The V call is TRBV15, the J call TRBJ1-1; D unclear. From germline, CDR1 is LNHNV and CDR2 YYDKDF (reference sequence). With 1 base removed from V and 3 bases from J, the gap between germline ends came to 9 bases. This CDR3 has 14 amino acids. Here the CDR3 reads CATSRGSGDTEAFF. CDR3 in DNA: TGTGCCACCAGCAGAGGCTCCGGAGACACTGAAGCTTTCTTT. Full variable domain (missing parts from reference TRBV15 and TRBJ1-1): DAMVIQNPRYQVTQFGKPVTLSCSQTLNHNVMYWYQQKSSQAPKLLFHYYDKDFNNEADTPDNFQSRRPNTSFCFLDIRSPGLGDTAMYLCATSRGSGDTEAFFGQGTRLTVV.

This clone turned up a few times. The V and J genes are TRBV2 and TRBJ1-5; D perhaps matches TRBD1 (5 bases). Trimming took off 2 bases at V and 9 bases at J, with 14 bases between the two ends. The CDR3 covers 14 residues. The V gene's germline CDR1 is SNHLY and CDR2 FYNNEI. CDR3: CASSEREGLRPQHF. The CDR3 nucleotides are TGTGCCAGCAGTGAAAGGGAGGGGTTAAGGCCCCAGCATTTT.

V usage is TRBV27 and J usage is TRBJ1-3, with TRBD1 identical over 7 bases. This CDR3 contains 15 residues. V gave up 5 bases and J gave up 2 bases; unmatched junction bases: 6. Germline CDR1 and CDR2: MNHEY and SMNVEV (reference sequence). This CDR3 reads CASSVRQGTGNTIYF. The CDR3 DNA sequence: TGTGCCAGCAGTGTCCGACAGGGTACTGGAAACACCATATATTTT.

The chain is built from TRBV2 and TRBJ2-1, with D maybe TRBD2 (7 bases). CDR1 SNHLY and CDR2 FYNNEI come from the germline V gene. The germline V and J ends were trimmed by 7 bases and 8 bases, with 12 bases remaining between them. This CDR3 comprises 12 residues. The CDR3 DNA sequence: TGTGCCAGCACGGTGGGGGGGCATGAGCAGTTCTTC. It specifies CASTVGGHEQFF. Looking up the rest from reference TRBV2 and TRBJ2-1 gives the full variable domain: EPEVTQTPSHQVTQMGQEVILRCVPISNHLYFYWYRQILGQKVEFLVSFYNNEISEKSEIFDDQFSVERPDGSNFTLKIRSTKLEDSAMYFCASTVGGHEQFFGPGTRLTVL.